The 3 T cell receptor beta chains below come from one sample, sequenced in a study of shared clonotypes between healthy human individuals. Using immunoSEQ multiplex PCR, the repertoire was profiled, and TCRdb retains in-frame clones only, with some absent. Among some 1 million clones listed, around four fifths were seen once. Sequencing was done on a sample of memory CD4+ T cells sorted from blood. Subset noted: CD45RA-negative fraction. The receptors originated from a man between 18 and 35 years old in good health.

The chain employs TRBV6-5 and TRBJ2-3; 8 nucleotides agree with TRBD1. V shed 0 bases and J 1 base; nucleotides not matched to a gene: 0. The CDR3 loop spans 15 amino acids. Germline-derived CDR1 and CDR2 are MNHEY and SVGAGI. The CDR3 DNA is TGTGCCAGCAGTTACTCGGACAGGGGCACAGATACGCAGTATTTT. Protein product: CASSYSDRGTDTQYF.

V gene TRBV4-1 combines with J gene TRBJ2-2, with TRBD2 matching 8 bases. The germline V gene encodes CDR1 MGHRA and CDR2 YSYEKL. This CDR3 is 16 amino acids long. V was clipped by 7 bases and J by 4 bases; unmatched bases: 11. CDR3 sequence reads: CASNPGGGRFTGELFF. The CDR3 DNA is TGCGCCAGCAACCCCGGCGGGGGGCGATTCACCGGGGAGCTGTTTTTT.

The chain combines TRBV2 with TRBJ2-3; D possibly corresponds to TRBD2 (7 bases). Germline loops: CDR1 SNHLY, CDR2 FYNNEI. V lost 10 bases to trimming and J lost 3 bases, with 17 bases between them. CDR3 length equals 14 residues. CDR3 loop: CATSWGGGTDTQYF. As DNA, the CDR3 is TGTGCCACCTCTTGGGGGGGCGGTACAGATACGCAGTATTTT.